These 29 T cell receptor beta chains came from one sample sequenced in a study of T cells in Graves' hyperthyroidism and ophthalmopathy. TCR beta CDR3 regions were amplified from RNA transcripts. A set of HTBI primers served as the primers for a first-round RT-PCR of the TCR CDR3. TCRdb analysed the multiplex PCR reads with MiXCR anew, one entry per CDR3 protein. The sample comprises approximately 610,000 distinct CDR3 sequences, roughly 17% of which are singletons, and around 18% rests with the top ten. What was sequenced was blood. These receptor sequences come from a woman between 18 and 29 years old with Graves' hyperthyroidism.

The chain joins TRBV6-2 or TRBV6-3 to TRBJ2-3, with 9 positions matching TRBD2. J was trimmed by 6 bases and V by 5 bases; bases with no gene match: 6. The germline CDR1 and CDR2 sequences are MNHEY and SVGEGT. The CDR3 covers 14 residues. The CDR3 coding sequence is TGTGCCAGCAGTCTAGCGGGAAAGTCGGATACGCAGTATTTT. The encoded protein is CASSLAGKSDTQYF.

This clonotype has just a few counts. CDR3 sequence (DNA): TGTGCCATCAGGACAGGGGGCGTTTCGGACACTGAAGCTTTCTTT. Translated, it gives CAIRTGGVSDTEAFF. The chain uses TRBV10-3 and TRBJ1-1; 10 bases map to TRBD1. J gave up 3 bases and V 6 bases, and 7 bases lay outside the gene matches. This CDR3 is 15 amino acids long. Per the germline V gene, CDR1 is ENHRY and CDR2 is SYGVKD.

This clonotype was observed a few times. V usage is TRBV4-1 and J usage is TRBJ2-1; TRBD1 aligns across 11 bases. Germline values: CDR1 MGHRA, CDR2 YSYEKL. The CDR3 has 14 residues. The junction had 0 bases not matched to a gene; V was cut back by 1 base and J by 7 bases. The CDR3 coding sequence is TGCGCCAGCAGCCAAGGGGACAGGGGGAATGAGCAGTTCTTC. It translates to CASSQGDRGNEQFF.

This clonotype was seen many times. This rearrangement joins TRBV12-3 or TRBV12-4 to TRBJ2-3; D is unresolved. The CDR3 is 13 amino acids. Trimming shortened V by 6 bases and J by 2 bases, and 9 bases separated the two germline ends. DNA for the CDR3: TGTGCCAGCAGGCCTGACCACACAGATACGCAGTATTTT. Amino acid sequence: CASRPDHTDTQYF.

CDR3 sequence reads: CASSLEYTGTEAFF. The CDR3, as DNA: TGTGCCAGCAGCTTGGAGTACACGGGCACTGAAGCTTTCTTT. This sequence joins TRBV5-6 and TRBJ1-1; D call uncertain. Deletions cut 0 bases from V and 4 bases from J, with 10 bases between. Looked up from germline, CDR1 is SGHDT and CDR2 is YYEEEE. This CDR3 comprises 14 residues.

This clonotype showed up just a few times. The chain couples TRBV19 to TRBJ1-5; D remains ambiguous. CDR1 is LNHDA, CDR2 SQIVND, per germline (reference sequence). The CDR3 sequence is 16 residues long. V lost 3 bases and J lost 3, with 15 bases in between. DNA for the CDR3: TGTGCCAGTAGTATCTCCGGTAAGACGGCCAATCAGCCCCAGCATTTT. Its protein product is CASSISGKTANQPQHF.

This clonotype was observed at least ten times. The CDR3 region is CASSITAQMRGGEQYF. CDR3 DNA sequence: TGTGCCAGCAGTATCACCGCTCAAATGAGAGGGGGAGAGCAGTACTTC. The chain recombines TRBV12-3 or TRBV12-4 with TRBJ2-7, with D possibly matching TRBD1 (6 bases). V was pared by 5 bases and J by 7 bases, with 24 bases between. The CDR3 sequence is 16 residues long.

Ten or more counts support this clonotype. The chain recombines TRBV2 with TRBJ2-5; D may be TRBD2 (6 bases). Germline values: CDR1 SNHLY, CDR2 FYNNEI. V was cut by 7 bases and J by 7 bases, with 13 bases left in between. The CDR3 is 12 amino acids. The CDR3 reads CASTLTGGTQYF. In DNA form, the CDR3 reads TGTGCCAGCACTCTTACCGGGGGGACCCAGTACTTC.

The rearrangement links TRBV12-3 or TRBV12-4 to TRBJ2-3; 9 bases fit TRBD2. J lost 3 bases, V lost 5 bases, and 12 bases had no gene match. The CDR3 covers 17 residues. The CDR3 sequence is CASSPRLAAIPTDTQYF. In nucleotides, the CDR3 is TGTGCCAGCAGTCCGAGACTAGCGGCCATACCAACAGATACGCAGTATTTT.

This clonotype turned up a few times. The rearrangement links TRBV29-1 to TRBJ1-2, with D hard to call. The germline V gene encodes CDR1 SQVTM and CDR2 ANQGSEA. This CDR3 spans 13 amino acids. V shed 5 bases and J shed 8 bases, with 18 bases lying between them. CDR3 DNA sequence: TGCAGCGTTTGGTACTCCCTGGGTGACGGCTACACCTTC. It encodes CSVWYSLGDGYTF. Based on the CDR3 plus reference TRBV29-1 and TRBJ1-2, the full variable domain is SAVISQKPSRDICQRGTSLTIQCQVDSQVTMMFWYRQQPGQSLTLIATANQGSEATYESGFVIDKFPISRPNLTFSTLTVSNMSPEDSSIYLCSVWYSLGDGYTFGSGTRLTVV.

Many counts were recorded for this clonotype. The chain employs TRBV6-1 and TRBJ2-3; TRBD2 aligns across 11 bases. J gave up 2 bases and V 5 bases, and 6 bases lay outside the gene matches. CDR1 and CDR2 (germline): MNHNS, SASEGT. This CDR3 spans 16 amino acids. The CDR3 coding sequence is TGTGCCAGCAGTTACGCGGGACTAGCGGTCACAGATACGCAGTATTTT. Its translation: CASSYAGLAVTDTQYF.

The gene calls are TRBV12-3 or TRBV12-4 and TRBJ2-7; D ambiguous. Trimming left V 4 bases short and J 0 bases short, with 10 bases between. The CDR3 contains 14 residues. The CDR3 protein is CASSYSEVSYEQYF. CDR3 nucleotide sequence: TGTGCCAGCAGTTACTCCGAAGTCTCCTACGAGCAGTACTTC.

This clonotype was seen a few times. The chain links TRBV19 to TRBJ2-7; D gene unclear. Between the trimmed V and J ends, which lost 0 bases and 0 bases, there was a span of 3 bases. Per germline, CDR1 LNHDA and CDR2 SQIVND (reference sequence). CDR3 length: 13 residues. The CDR3 loop reads CASSIDGSYEQYF. The CDR3 nucleotides read TGTGCCAGTAGTATAGACGGCTCCTACGAGCAGTACTTC.

There are many counts of this clonotype. The genes are TRBV7-9 and TRBJ2-3; no clear D gene. This CDR3 region has 16 residues. Trimming stripped 0 bases from V and 2 bases from J, with 12 bases between. Germline assignment: CDR1 SEHNR and CDR2 FQNEAQ (reference sequence). The CDR3 is CASSLAQATSTDTQYF. CDR3 DNA: TGTGCCAGCAGCTTAGCGCAGGCTACCTCCACAGATACGCAGTATTTT. Based on the CDR3 plus reference TRBV7-9 and TRBJ2-3, the full variable domain is DTGVSQNPRHKITKRGQNVTFRCDPISEHNRLYWYRQTLGQGPEFLTYFQNEAQLEKSRLLSDRFSAERPKGSFSTLEIQRTEQGDSAMYLCASSLAQATSTDTQYFGPGTRLTVL.

This clonotype has only a few counts. In this CDR3 the conserved last residue, phenylalanine or tryptophan, is missing, so a read error is likely. This chain links TRBV7-2 with TRBJ2-7; maybe TRBD2 (6 bases). The V end was cut by 3 bases, the J end by 2 bases, with 11 bases between. This CDR3 is built from 14 residues. The germline V gene has CDR1 SGHTA and CDR2 FQGNSA. DNA for the CDR3: TGTGCCAGCAGCTTCCGGACTACCCCCTACGAGCAGTACCTC. Its translation: CASSFRTTPYEQYL.

This clonotype showed up just once. The rearrangement uses TRBV11-2 and TRBJ1-2, with unresolved D. This CDR3 contains 16 residues. Germline V gene sequence: CDR1 SGHAT, CDR2 FQNNGV. Deletions cut 6 bases from V and 2 bases from J, with 19 bases between. The CDR3 protein is CASRSEVWAGNYGYTF. The CDR3 nucleotides are TGTGCCAGCAGGTCCGAGGTATGGGCGGGAAACTATGGCTACACCTTC.

This clonotype was counted at least ten times. CDR3 in amino acids: CSTSKVRSTEAFF. As DNA, the CDR3 is TGCAGTACGTCCAAAGTACGGAGCACTGAAGCTTTCTTT. This rearrangement joins TRBV20-1 to TRBJ1-1; D gene unclear. Trimming shortened V by 8 bases and J by 4 bases, and 17 bases separated the two germline ends. This CDR3 has 13 residues. Germline lookup yields CDR1 DFQATT and CDR2 SNEGSKA (reference sequence).

This clonotype came up a few times. The chain has TRBV6-5 and TRBJ1-1; D is uncertain. V gave up 0 bases and J gave up 8 bases, with 13 bases separating them. Germline V gene lookup returns CDR1 MNHEY and CDR2 SVGAGI. The CDR3 has 14 amino acids. CDR3 loop: CASSYSAPLVEAFF. CDR3 coding DNA: TGTGCCAGCAGTTACTCGGCTCCCTTGGTGGAAGCTTTCTTT.

This clonotype was recorded many times. This chain joins TRBV20-1 and TRBJ2-1, with a possible D match to TRBD2 (5 bases). Trimming shortened V by 1 base and J by 7 bases, and 20 bases separated the two germline ends. Germline V gene data show CDR1 as DFQATT and CDR2 as SNEGSKA (reference sequence). The CDR3 has 16 residues. The CDR3 DNA follows: TGCAGTGCTAGAGCGCGGGCGCCGGCTCATTCGAATGAGCAGTTCTTC. Translation gives CSARARAPAHSNEQFF.

This chain links TRBV5-1 with TRBJ2-2, with 9 bases aligning to TRBD2. The junction had 2 bases not matched to a gene; V was cut back by 4 bases and J by 1 base. CDR3 length: 15 amino acids. Germline V CDR1 and CDR2: SGHRS, YFSETQ. CDR3 sequence: CASSRLAENTGELFF. Written as DNA, the CDR3 is TGCGCCAGCAGCCGACTAGCGGAGAACACCGGGGAGCTGTTTTTT. Supplemented by reference TRBV5-1 and TRBJ2-2, the full variable domain reads KAGVTQTPRYLIKTRGQQVTLSCSPISGHRSVSWYQQTPGQGLQFLFEYFSETQRNKGNFPGRFSGRQFSNSRSEMNVSTLELGDSALYLCASSRLAENTGELFFGEGSRLTVL.

This clonotype has at least ten counts. The V and J genes are TRBV12-3 or TRBV12-4 and TRBJ2-7; D possibly corresponds to TRBD2 (6 bases). The CDR3 is 12 residues long. Trimming took off 6 bases at V and 7 bases at J, with 13 bases between the two ends. CDR3 amino acids: CASSLLAWEQYF. DNA for the CDR3: TGTGCCAGCAGCCTACTAGCATGGGAGCAGTACTTC.

This clonotype was counted between two and nine times. The chain uses TRBV7-9 and TRBJ1-1, with 8 bases that match TRBD1. The CDR3 consists of 18 residues. J lost 2 bases, V lost 5 bases, and 16 bases had no gene match. CDR1 is SEHNR, CDR2 FQNEAQ, per germline (reference sequence). CDR3 amino acids: CASSTPYGTGSENTEAFF. CDR3 coding DNA: TGTGCCAGCAGCACCCCTTATGGGACAGGTTCTGAAAACACTGAAGCTTTCTTT.

The rearrangement links TRBV5-1 to TRBJ2-1; D may correspond to TRBD1 or TRBD2 (5 bases each). V lost 1 base and J 2 bases, leaving 10 bases between the germline ends. Germline V gives CDR1 SGHRS, CDR2 YFSETQ. The CDR3 sequence is 15 residues long. CDR3 residues: CASSLYVGAYNEQFF. The CDR3 region has the DNA TGCGCCAGCAGCTTGTATGTGGGGGCCTACAATGAGCAGTTCTTC.

The sample holds many counts of this clonotype. The V call is TRBV12-3 or TRBV12-4, the J call TRBJ1-4; TRBD1 matches 10 bases. V shed 11 bases, J shed 4 bases, and the junction held 7 bases outside the gene matches. The CDR3 extends over 14 amino acids. Written as DNA, the CDR3 is TGTGCCCCTACGGGGGACAGGGGTAATGAAAAACTGTTTTTT. Amino acids: CAPTGDRGNEKLFF.

For the CDR3, the DNA is TGCGCCAGCAGCTTGGGTATTAGCGGGTACCGCTCCTACAATGAGCAGTTCTTC. This translates into CASSLGISGYRSYNEQFF. The chain links TRBV5-1 to TRBJ2-1; TRBD2 agrees at 7 bases. Germline trimming cut 0 bases from V and 0 bases from J; bases unmatched to any gene: 9. CDR1 is SGHRS and CDR2 is YFSETQ in the germline V gene. The CDR3 runs 18 residues.

The chain employs TRBV7-2 and TRBJ1-1; TRBD1 agrees at 9 bases. This CDR3 region has 17 residues. J lost 5 bases, V lost 5 bases, and 15 bases had no gene match. Germline lookup yields CDR1 SGHTA and CDR2 FQGNSA. CDR3 bases: TGTGCCAGCAGCCCGGACAGGGGAAGAGGTTCGGGTACTGAAGCTTTCTTT. It specifies CASSPDRGRGSGTEAFF.

As for this clonotype: This may stem from a read error, because a much larger clone lies one nucleotide away. The chain links TRBV12-3 or TRBV12-4 to TRBJ2-1; TRBD1 aligns across 7 bases. Trimming cost V 8 bases and J 4 bases; bases outside gene matches: 11. This CDR3 region has 15 residues. This CDR3 is CASHSVQGIYNEQFF. The CDR3 nucleotides are TGTGCCAGCCACTCGGTACAGGGGATATACAATGAGCAGTTCTTC.

The chain joins TRBV6-1 to TRBJ2-6; TRBD1 agrees at 9 bases. Germline V CDR1 and CDR2: MNHNS, SASEGT. The CDR3 is 17 residues long. J was trimmed by 4 bases and V by 7 bases; bases with no gene match: 11. The DNA for the CDR3 is TGTGCCAGCACCTATCGGACAGGGGACTCCGGGGCCAACGTCCTGACTTTC. It codes for CASTYRTGDSGANVLTF.

V usage is TRBV14 and J usage is TRBJ1-2; D may be TRBD1 (5 bases). The germline V gene has CDR1 SGHDN and CDR2 FVKESK. The V end lost 2 bases, the J end lost 7 bases, and 11 bases lay between the germline ends. The CDR3 spans 13 residues. The CDR3 protein is CASSQYGGTGYTF. For the CDR3, the DNA is TGTGCCAGCAGCCAATACGGGGGGACTGGCTACACCTTC. The whole variable domain, filled in from reference TRBV14 and TRBJ1-2, reads EAGVTQFPSHSVIEKGQTVTLRCDPISGHDNLYWYRRVMGKEIKFLLHFVKESKQDESGMPNNRFLAERTGGTYSTLKVQPAELEDSGVYFCASSQYGGTGYTFGSGTRLTVV.